These 11 T cell receptor beta chains were sequenced from one sample in a study of T-cell reconstitution after alpha-beta-depleted transplantation in children. Preparing the TCRbeta library involved the use of unique molecular identifiers. TCRdb reprocessed the PCR reads with MiXCR, giving one entry per CDR3 protein. The table lists more than 200,000 distinct CDR3 sequences, roughly a quarter of them singletons. This material consisted of PBMCs, taken before TCRalphabeta/CD19-depleted stem cell transplant. Receptors were obtained from a girl aged 2 to 9 with Fanconi anemia, due to receive a stem cell transplant.

There are a few counts of this clonotype. Its ends do not fully match the called genes, so a read error is possible. This sequence joins TRBV2 and TRBJ2-7, with TRBD1 identical over 7 bases. There are 11 residues in the CDR3. Germline V gives CDR1 SNHLY, CDR2 FYNNEI. The DNA of the CDR3 is TGTGCCAGCAGACGACAGGGTTCACAGCACTTC. Its translation: CASRRQGSQHF.

The sample holds one count of this clonotype. This sequence joins TRBV20-1 and TRBJ2-7, with TRBD2 matching 8 bases. Germline V lookup: CDR1 DFQATT, CDR2 SNEGSKA (reference sequence). CDR3 size: 16 residues. The trim removed 3 bases at V and 2 bases at J, leaving 12 bases unmatched. The CDR3 DNA is TGCAGTGCTAGTAGTCCGGGACTAGATATGACCTACGAGCAGTACTTC. Protein sequence: CSASSPGLDMTYEQYF.

This clonotype was detected many times. The rearrangement links TRBV12-3 or TRBV12-4 to TRBJ1-1; D possibly corresponds to TRBD1 (5 bases). The length of the CDR3 is 16 residues. V lost 3 bases and J lost 2, with 16 bases in between. CDR3 protein: CASSLGRGTTNTEAFF. The CDR3 DNA follows: TGTGCCAGCAGTTTGGGCAGAGGGACTACCAACACTGAAGCTTTCTTT.

This clonotype was seen at least ten times. J is TRBJ2-7 and V is TRBV10-3, with D maybe TRBD2 (5 bases). V was shortened by 4 bases and J by 0 bases, with 16 bases between the two germline ends. Germline V gene data show CDR1 as ENHRY and CDR2 as SYGVKD. This CDR3 spans 16 amino acids. The CDR3 nucleotides read TGTGCCATCAGTGCCGCTGAGGGCCTTAGCTCCTACGAGCAGTACTTC. Amino acid sequence: CAISAAEGLSSYEQYF.

The V and J genes are TRBV6-2 or TRBV6-3 and TRBJ2-7; TRBD2 matches 10 bases. CDR1 MNHEY and CDR2 SVGEGT come from the germline V gene. The CDR3 contains 14 residues. Losses at the gene ends were 5 bases for V and 2 bases for J; bases not matched to a gene: 3. The CDR3 loop reads CASSRAGGTYEQYF. For the CDR3, the DNA is TGTGCCAGCAGTAGAGCGGGAGGGACCTACGAGCAGTACTTC.

The chain combines TRBV29-1 with TRBJ2-6; D is possibly TRBD2 (7 bases). Per the germline V gene, CDR1 is SQVTM and CDR2 is ANQGSEA. This CDR3 region has 15 residues. Trimming took 0 bases from V and 4 from J, leaving 10 bases between them. The CDR3 nucleotides are TGCAGCGTTGAAGATCGGGGGGCGGGGGCCAACGTCCTGACTTTC. Its translation: CSVEDRGAGANVLTF.

This chain joins TRBV7-8 and TRBJ2-1, with D uncertain. Trimming removed 4 bases from V and 0 bases from J, with 16 bases in between. The CDR3 is made up of 17 amino acids. CDR1 SGHVS and CDR2 FQNEAQ come from the germline V gene. CDR3 amino acids: CASSSQGPLSSYNEQFF. The CDR3 DNA reads TGTGCCAGCAGCTCCCAAGGACCGCTAAGCTCCTACAATGAGCAGTTCTTC.

This clonotype was detected a few times. This chain connects TRBV10-3 to TRBJ2-1; TRBD2 agrees at 9 bases. The CDR3 covers 15 residues. Germline V CDR1 and CDR2: ENHRY, SYGVKD. The junction had 10 bases not matched to a gene; V was cut back by 5 bases and J by 8 bases. DNA of the CDR3: TGTGCCATCAGTCCAAGCGGGAGGAGAGGGGATGAGCAGTTCTTC. Translating it yields CAISPSGRRGDEQFF.

V is TRBV29-1 and J is TRBJ1-2, with D possibly being TRBD1 (6 bases). From germline, CDR1 is SQVTM and CDR2 ANQGSEA. The CDR3 covers 15 residues. V was shortened by 4 bases and J by 1 base, with 16 bases between the two germline ends. DNA for the CDR3: TGCAGCGTTGGACAGCCAAAGGGGGGTAACTATGGCTACACCTTC. Translating gives CSVGQPKGGNYGYTF.

In its sample, this clonotype was seen many times. The rearrangement joins TRBV12-3 or TRBV12-4 to TRBJ1-6; TRBD1 matches at 10 bases. The CDR3 sequence is 14 residues long. V dropped 4 bases and J dropped 9; count of bases not matched to a gene: 3. In DNA, the CDR3 is TGTGCCAGCAGTTCGGGACAGGGGACTTCACCCCTCCACTTT. Protein sequence: CASSSGQGTSPLHF.

Ten or more counts support this clonotype. The chain joins TRBV29-1 to TRBJ2-5; TRBD2 matches 10 bases. CDR1 is SQVTM, CDR2 ANQGSEA, per germline. The CDR3 loop spans 15 amino acids. Germline trimming cut 2 bases from V and 3 bases from J; bases unmatched to any gene: 6. The CDR3 sequence: CSVEPPGLAEETQYF. The CDR3 DNA sequence: TGCAGCGTTGAACCACCCGGACTAGCGGAAGAGACCCAGTACTTC.